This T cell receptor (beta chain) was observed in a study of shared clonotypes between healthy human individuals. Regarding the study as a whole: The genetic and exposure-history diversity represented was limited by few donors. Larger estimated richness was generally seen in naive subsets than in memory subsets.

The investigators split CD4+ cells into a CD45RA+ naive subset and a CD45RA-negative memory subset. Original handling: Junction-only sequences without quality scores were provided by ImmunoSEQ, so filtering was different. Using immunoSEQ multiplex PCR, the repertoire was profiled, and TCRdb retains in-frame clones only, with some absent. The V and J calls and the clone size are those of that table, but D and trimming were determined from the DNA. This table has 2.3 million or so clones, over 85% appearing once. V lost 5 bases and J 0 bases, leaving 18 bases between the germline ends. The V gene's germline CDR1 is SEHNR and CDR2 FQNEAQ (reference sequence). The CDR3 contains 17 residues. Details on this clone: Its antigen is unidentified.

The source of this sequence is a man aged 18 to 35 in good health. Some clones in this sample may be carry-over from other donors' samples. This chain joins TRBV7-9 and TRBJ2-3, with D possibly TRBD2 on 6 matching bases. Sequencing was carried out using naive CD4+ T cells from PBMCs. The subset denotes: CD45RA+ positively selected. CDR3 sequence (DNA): TGTGCCAGCAGCACTACGCTAGCGTATGGGAGCACAGATACGCAGTATTTT. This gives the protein CASSTTLAYGSTDTQYF.